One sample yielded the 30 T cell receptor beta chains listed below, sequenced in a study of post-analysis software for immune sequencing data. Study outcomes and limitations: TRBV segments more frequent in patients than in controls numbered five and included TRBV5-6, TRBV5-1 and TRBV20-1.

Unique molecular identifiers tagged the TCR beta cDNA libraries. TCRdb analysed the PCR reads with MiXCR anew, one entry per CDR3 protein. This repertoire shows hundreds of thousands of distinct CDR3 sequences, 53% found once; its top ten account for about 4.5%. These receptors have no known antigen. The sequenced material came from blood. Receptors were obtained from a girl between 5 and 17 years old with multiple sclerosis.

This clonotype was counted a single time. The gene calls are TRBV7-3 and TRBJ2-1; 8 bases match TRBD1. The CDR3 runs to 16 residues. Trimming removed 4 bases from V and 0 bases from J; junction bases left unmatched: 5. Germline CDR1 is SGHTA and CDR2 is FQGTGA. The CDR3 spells CASSSWTGNSYNEQFF. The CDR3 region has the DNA TGTGCCAGCAGCTCGTGGACAGGGAACTCCTACAATGAGCAGTTCTTC.

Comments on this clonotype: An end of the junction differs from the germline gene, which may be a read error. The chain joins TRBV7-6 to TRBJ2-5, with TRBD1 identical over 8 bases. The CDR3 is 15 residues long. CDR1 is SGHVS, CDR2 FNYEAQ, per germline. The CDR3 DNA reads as TGTCCCAGCAGCTTAGTTGCAGGGGGCACAGAGACCCAGTACTTC. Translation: CPSSLVAGGTETQYF.

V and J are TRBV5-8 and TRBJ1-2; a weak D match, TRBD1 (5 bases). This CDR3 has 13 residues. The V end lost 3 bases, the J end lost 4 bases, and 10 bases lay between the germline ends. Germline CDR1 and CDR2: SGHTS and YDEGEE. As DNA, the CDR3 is TGTGCCAGCAGCTCACAGGCGTCCTATGGCTACACCTTC. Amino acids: CASSSQASYGYTF.

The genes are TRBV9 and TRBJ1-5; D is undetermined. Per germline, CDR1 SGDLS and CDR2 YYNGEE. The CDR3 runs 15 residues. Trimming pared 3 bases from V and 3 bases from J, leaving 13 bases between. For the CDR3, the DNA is TGTGCCAGCAGCGCCGGACGGTGGGACAATCAGCCCCAGCATTTT. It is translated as CASSAGRWDNQPQHF.

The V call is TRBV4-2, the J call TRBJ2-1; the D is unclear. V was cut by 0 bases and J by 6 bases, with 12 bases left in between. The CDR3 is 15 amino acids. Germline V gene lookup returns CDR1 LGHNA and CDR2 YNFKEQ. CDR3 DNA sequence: TGTGCCAGCAGCCAAGATTGGGGTAGTAGCAATGAGCAGTTCTTC. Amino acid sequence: CASSQDWGSSNEQFF.

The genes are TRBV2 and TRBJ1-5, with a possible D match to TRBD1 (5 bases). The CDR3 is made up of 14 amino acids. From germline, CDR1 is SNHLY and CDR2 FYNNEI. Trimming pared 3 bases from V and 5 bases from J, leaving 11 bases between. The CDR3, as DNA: TGTGCCAGCAGTGATAAGACAGCCGATCAGCCCCAGCATTTT. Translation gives CASSDKTADQPQHF.

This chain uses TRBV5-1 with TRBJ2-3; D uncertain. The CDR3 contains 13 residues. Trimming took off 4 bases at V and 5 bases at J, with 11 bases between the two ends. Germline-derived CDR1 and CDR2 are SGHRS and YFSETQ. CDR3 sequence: CASSKGVGDTQYF. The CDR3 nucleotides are TGCGCCAGCAGCAAAGGCGTCGGAGATACGCAGTATTTT.

The CDR3 nucleotides are TGTGCCGGACGATTCTCCTATAATTCACCCCTCCACTTT. It specifies CAGRFSYNSPLHF. The chain combines TRBV6-6 with TRBJ1-6; D remains ambiguous. The CDR3 has 13 amino acids. Germline V gives CDR1 MNHNY, CDR2 SVGAGI (reference sequence). Trimming cost V 11 bases and J 0 bases, with 8 bases left between them.

The DNA for the CDR3 is TGCGCCAGCTCCCAGGGCTCTCGGCCGAGGATCAGGCAGTATTTT. Its translation is CASSQGSRPRIRQYF. V usage is TRBV5-1 and J usage is TRBJ2-3, with D possibly matching TRBD1 (5 bases). This CDR3 contains 15 residues. Trimming removed 7 bases from V and 11 bases from J, with 26 bases in between. Germline V gene data show CDR1 as SGHRS and CDR2 as YFSETQ.

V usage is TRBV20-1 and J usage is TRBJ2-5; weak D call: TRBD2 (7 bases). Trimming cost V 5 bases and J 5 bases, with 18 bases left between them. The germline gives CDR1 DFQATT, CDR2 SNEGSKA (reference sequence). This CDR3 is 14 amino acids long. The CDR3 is CSALGGAWLETQYF. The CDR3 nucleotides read TGCAGTGCTCTGGGGGGGGCATGGTTGGAGACCCAGTACTTC.

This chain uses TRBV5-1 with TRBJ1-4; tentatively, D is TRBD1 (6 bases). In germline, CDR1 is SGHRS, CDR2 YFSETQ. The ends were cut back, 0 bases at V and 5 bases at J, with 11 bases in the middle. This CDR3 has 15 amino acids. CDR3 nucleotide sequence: TGCGCCAGCAGCTTGGCCGGAAGGGGGAATGAAAAACTGTTTTTT. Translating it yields CASSLAGRGNEKLFF.

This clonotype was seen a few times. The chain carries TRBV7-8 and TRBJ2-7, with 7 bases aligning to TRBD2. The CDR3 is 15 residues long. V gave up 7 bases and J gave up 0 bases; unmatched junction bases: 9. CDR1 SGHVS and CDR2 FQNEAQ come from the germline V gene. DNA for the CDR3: TGTGCCAGCACCACCGGGGGGTCCAGCTCCTACGAGCAGTACTTC. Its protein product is CASTTGGSSSYEQYF. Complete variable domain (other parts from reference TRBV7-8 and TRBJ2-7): GAGVSQSPRYKVAKRGQDVALRCDPISGHVSLFWYQQALGQGPEFLTYFQNEAQLDKSGLPSDRFFAERPEGSVSTLKIQRTQQEDSAVYLCASTTGGSSSYEQYFGPGTRLTVT.

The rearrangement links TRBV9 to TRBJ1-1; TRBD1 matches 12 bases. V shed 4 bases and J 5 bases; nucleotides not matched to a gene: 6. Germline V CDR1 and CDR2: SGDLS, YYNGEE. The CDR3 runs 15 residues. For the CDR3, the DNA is TGTGCCAGCAGCCCCCGGGACAGGGGGCGGACTGAAGCTTTCTTT. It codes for CASSPRDRGRTEAFF.

The CDR3 DNA is TGTGCCAGCAGTGAAGCGGGGTTACTTTACGAGCAGTACTTC. Its protein is CASSEAGLLYEQYF. V gene TRBV2 combines with J gene TRBJ2-7; D uncertain. Germline V gene sequence: CDR1 SNHLY, CDR2 FYNNEI. Trimming cost V 0 bases and J 4 bases, with 10 bases left between them. The CDR3 is 14 residues long.

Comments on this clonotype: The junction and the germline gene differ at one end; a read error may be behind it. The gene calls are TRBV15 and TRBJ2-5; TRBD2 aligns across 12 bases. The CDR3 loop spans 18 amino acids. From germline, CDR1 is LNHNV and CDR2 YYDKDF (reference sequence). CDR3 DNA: TGTGCCACCGGCAGCCCCTGGACTAGCGGGGCCCTCCAAGAGACCCAGTACTTC. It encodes CATGSPWTSGALQETQYF.

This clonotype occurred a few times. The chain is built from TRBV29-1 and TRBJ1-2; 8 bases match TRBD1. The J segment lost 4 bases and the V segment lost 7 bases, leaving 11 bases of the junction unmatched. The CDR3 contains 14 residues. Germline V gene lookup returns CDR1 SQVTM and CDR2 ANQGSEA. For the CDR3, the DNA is TGCAGCGGTCGGACAGGGCCTTCATCCTATGGCTACACCTTC. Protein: CSGRTGPSSYGYTF.

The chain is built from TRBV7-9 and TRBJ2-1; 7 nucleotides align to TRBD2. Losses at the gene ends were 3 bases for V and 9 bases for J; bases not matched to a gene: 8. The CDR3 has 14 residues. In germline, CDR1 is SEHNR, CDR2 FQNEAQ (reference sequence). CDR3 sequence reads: CASSLALAGVEQFF. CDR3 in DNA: TGTGCCAGCAGCTTGGCTTTGGCGGGAGTTGAGCAGTTCTTC.

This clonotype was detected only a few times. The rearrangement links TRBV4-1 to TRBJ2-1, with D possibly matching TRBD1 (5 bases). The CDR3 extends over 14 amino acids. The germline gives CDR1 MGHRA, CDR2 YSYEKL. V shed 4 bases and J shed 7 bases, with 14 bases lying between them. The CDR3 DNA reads TGCGCCAGCAGCCCCTCAGGGTCCGTAAATGAGCAGTTCTTC. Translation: CASSPSGSVNEQFF.

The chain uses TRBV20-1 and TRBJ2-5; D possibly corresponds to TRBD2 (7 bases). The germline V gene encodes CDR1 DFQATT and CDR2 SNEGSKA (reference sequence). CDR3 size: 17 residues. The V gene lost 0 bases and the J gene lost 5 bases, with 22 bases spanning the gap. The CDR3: CSARDLGGAGRRETQYF. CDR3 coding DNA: TGCAGTGCTAGAGATTTAGGGGGGGCTGGCCGTCGGGAGACCCAGTACTTC.

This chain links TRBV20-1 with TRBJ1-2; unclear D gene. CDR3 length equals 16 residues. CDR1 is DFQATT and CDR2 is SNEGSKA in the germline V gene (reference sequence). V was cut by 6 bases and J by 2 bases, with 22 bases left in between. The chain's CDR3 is CSAPRMGGPYNYGYTF. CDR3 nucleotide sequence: TGCAGTGCCCCACGGATGGGCGGTCCCTACAACTATGGCTACACCTTC.

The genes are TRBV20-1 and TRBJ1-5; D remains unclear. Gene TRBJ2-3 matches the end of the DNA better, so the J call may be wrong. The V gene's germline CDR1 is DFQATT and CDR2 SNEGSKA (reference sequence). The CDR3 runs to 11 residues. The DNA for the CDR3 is TGCAGTGCTAGGTCAGGAAATACGCAGTATTTT. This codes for CSARSGNTQYF.

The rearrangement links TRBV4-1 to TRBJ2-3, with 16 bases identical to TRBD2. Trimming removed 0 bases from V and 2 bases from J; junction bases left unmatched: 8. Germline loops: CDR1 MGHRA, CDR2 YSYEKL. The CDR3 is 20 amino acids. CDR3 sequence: CASSQEGLAGGLSLTDTQYF. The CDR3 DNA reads TGCGCCAGCAGCCAAGAGGGACTAGCGGGAGGGCTATCCCTCACAGATACGCAGTATTTT.

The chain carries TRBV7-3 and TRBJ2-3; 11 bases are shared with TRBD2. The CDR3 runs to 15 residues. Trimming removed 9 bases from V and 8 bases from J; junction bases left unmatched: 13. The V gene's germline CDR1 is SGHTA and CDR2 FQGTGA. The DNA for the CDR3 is TGTGCCAGTAGCCCGGGGACTAGCGGAGTAACTACGCAGTATTTT. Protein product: CASSPGTSGVTTQYF.

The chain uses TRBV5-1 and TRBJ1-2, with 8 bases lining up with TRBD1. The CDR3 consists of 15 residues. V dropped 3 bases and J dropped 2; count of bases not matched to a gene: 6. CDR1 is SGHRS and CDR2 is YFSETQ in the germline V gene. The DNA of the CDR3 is TGCGCCAGCAGCTGGAGGACAGGGTTAAACTATGGCTACACCTTC. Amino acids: CASSWRTGLNYGYTF. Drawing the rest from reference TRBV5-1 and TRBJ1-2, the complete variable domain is KAGVTQTPRYLIKTRGQQVTLSCSPISGHRSVSWYQQTPGQGLQFLFEYFSETQRNKGNFPGRFSGRQFSNSRSEMNVSTLELGDSALYLCASSWRTGLNYGYTFGSGTRLTVV.

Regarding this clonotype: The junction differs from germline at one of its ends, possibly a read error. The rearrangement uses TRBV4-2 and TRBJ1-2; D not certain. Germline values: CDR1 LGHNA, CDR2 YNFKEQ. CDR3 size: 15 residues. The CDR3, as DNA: TGTACCAGCAGCCAAGATCGGCCTACCGTCTATGGCTACACCTTC. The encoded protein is CTSSQDRPTVYGYTF.

The CDR3 region is CSAQRGEAFF. The CDR3 DNA is TGCAGTGCTCAAAGGGGTGAAGCTTTCTTT. The chain couples TRBV20-1 to TRBJ1-1; possible D gene TRBD1, 5 bases. Trimming stripped 5 bases from V and 7 bases from J, with 8 bases between. The CDR3 consists of 10 residues. Germline V gene data show CDR1 as DFQATT and CDR2 as SNEGSKA (reference sequence).

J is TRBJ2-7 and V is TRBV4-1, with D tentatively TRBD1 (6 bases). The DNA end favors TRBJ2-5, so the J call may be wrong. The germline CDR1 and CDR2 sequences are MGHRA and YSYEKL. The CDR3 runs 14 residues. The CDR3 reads CASSQGSGDETQYF. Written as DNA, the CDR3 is TGCGCCAGCAGCCAAGGGTCAGGGGACGAGACCCAGTACTTC.

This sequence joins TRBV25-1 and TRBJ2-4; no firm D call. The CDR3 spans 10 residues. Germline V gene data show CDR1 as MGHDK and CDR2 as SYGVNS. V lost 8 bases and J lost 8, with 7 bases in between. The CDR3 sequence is CASRDDIQYF. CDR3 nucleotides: TGTGCCAGCCGCGATGACATTCAGTACTTC. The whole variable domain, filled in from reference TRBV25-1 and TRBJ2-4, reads EADIYQTPRYLVIGTGKKITLECSQTMGHDKMYWYQQDPGMELHLIHYSYGVNSTEKGDLSSESTVSRIRTEHFPLTLESARPSHTSQYLCASRDDIQYFGAGTRLSVL.

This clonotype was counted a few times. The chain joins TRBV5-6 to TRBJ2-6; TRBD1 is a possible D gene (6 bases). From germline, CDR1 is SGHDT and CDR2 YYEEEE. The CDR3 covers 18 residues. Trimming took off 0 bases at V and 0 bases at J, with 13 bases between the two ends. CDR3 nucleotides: TGTGCCAGCAGCTTGGGACCGGACAGAGACTCTGGGGCCAACGTCCTGACTTTC. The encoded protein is CASSLGPDRDSGANVLTF.

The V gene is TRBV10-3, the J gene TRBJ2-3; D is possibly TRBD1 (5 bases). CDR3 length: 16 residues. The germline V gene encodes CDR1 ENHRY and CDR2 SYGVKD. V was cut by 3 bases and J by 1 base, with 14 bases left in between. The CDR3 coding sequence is TGTGCCATCAGTGACAACAGGAAAACACGCACAGATACGCAGTATTTT. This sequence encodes CAISDNRKTRTDTQYF.